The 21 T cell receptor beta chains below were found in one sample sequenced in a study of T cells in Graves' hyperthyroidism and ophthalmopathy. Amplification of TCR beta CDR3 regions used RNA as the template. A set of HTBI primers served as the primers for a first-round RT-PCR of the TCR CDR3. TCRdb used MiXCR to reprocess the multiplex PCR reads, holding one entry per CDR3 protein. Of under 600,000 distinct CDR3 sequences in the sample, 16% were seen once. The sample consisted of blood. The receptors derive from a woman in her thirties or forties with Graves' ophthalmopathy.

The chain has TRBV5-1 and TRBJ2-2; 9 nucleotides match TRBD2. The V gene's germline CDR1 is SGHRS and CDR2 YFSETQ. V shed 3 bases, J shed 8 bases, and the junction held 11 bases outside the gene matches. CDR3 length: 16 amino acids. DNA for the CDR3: TGCGCCAGCAGCTCCATAGCGGGAGACTTTACGGGGGAGCTGTTTTTT. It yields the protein CASSSIAGDFTGELFF.

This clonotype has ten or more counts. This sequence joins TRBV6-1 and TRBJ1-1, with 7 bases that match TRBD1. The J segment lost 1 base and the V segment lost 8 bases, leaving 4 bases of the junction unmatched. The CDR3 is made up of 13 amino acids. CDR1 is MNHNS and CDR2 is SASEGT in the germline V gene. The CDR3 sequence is CASGDSKNTEAFF. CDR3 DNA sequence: TGTGCCAGCGGGGACAGTAAGAACACTGAAGCTTTCTTT.

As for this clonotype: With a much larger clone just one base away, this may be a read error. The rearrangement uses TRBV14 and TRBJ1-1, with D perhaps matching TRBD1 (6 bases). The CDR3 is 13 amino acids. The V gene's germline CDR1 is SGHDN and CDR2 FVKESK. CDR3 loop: CANSLQGAPEAFF. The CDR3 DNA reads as TGTGCCAACAGCCTACAGGGCGCCCCTGAAGCTTTCTTT.

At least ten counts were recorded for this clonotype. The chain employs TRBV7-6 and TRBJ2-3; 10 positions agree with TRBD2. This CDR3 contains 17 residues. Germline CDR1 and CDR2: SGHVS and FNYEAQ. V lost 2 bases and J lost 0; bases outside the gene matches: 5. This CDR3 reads CASSLLAGDTSTDTQYF. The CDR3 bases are TGTGCCAGCAGCTTACTAGCGGGAGATACTAGCACAGATACGCAGTATTTT.

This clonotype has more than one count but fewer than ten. CDR3 nucleotide sequence: TGCAGTGCTAGAGCCCCGGGACTAGCGGGAGGGCCCCCAGATACGCAGTATTTT. Translated: CSARAPGLAGGPPDTQYF. The rearrangement joins TRBV20-1 to TRBJ2-3, with 16 bases that match TRBD2. Per the germline V gene, CDR1 is DFQATT and CDR2 is SNEGSKA (reference sequence). The CDR3 loop spans 18 amino acids. Losses at the gene ends were 1 base for V and 4 bases for J; bases not matched to a gene: 8.

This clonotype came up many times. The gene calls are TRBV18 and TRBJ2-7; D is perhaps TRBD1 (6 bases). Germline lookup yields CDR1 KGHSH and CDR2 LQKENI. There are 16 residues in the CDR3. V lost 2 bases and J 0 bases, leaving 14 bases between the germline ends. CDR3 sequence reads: CASSPSPGHTSYEQYF. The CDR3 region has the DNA TGTGCCAGCTCACCATCCCCGGGACACACCTCCTACGAGCAGTACTTC. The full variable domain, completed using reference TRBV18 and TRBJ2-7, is NAGVMQNPRHLVRRRGQEARLRCSPMKGHSHVYWYRQLPEEGLKFMVYLQKENIIDESGMPKERFSAEFPKEGPSILRIQQVVRGDSAAYFCASSPSPGHTSYEQYFGPGTRLTVT.

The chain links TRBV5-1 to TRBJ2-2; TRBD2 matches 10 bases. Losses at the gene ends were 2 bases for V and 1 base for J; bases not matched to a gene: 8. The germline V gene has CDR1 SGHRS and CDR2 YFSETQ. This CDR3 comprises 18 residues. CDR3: CASSLASSGRGNTGELFF. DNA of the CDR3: TGCGCCAGCAGCTTAGCGTCAAGCGGGAGGGGGAACACCGGGGAGCTGTTTTTT.

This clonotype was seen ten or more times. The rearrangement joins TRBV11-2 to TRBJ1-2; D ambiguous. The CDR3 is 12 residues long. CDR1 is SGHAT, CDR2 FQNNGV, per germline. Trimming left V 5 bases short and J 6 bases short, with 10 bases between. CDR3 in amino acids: CASSMDGDGYTF. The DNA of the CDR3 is TGTGCCAGCAGCATGGACGGCGATGGCTACACCTTC.

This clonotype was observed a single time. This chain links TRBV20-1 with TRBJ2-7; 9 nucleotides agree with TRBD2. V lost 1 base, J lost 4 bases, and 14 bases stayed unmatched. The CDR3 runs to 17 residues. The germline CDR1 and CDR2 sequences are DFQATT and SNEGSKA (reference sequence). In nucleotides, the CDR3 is TGCAGTGCTAGAGCCCCCTCAGCGGGAGGTAATCCATACGAGCAGTACTTC. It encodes CSARAPSAGGNPYEQYF.

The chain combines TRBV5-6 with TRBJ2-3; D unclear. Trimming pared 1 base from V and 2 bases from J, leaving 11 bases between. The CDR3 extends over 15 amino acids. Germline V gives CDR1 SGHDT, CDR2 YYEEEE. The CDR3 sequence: CASSLPLGPTDTQYF. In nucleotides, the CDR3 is TGTGCCAGCAGCTTGCCTTTGGGTCCCACAGATACGCAGTATTTT.

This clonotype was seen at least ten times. The CDR3 DNA reads as TGCGCCAGCAGCTTGCGGCAGATCGGCAATGAGCAGTTCTTC. It codes for CASSLRQIGNEQFF. This chain connects TRBV5-1 to TRBJ2-1; D ambiguous. CDR3 size: 14 residues. CDR1 SGHRS and CDR2 YFSETQ come from the germline V gene. V was shortened by 1 base and J by 6 bases, with 11 bases between the two germline ends.

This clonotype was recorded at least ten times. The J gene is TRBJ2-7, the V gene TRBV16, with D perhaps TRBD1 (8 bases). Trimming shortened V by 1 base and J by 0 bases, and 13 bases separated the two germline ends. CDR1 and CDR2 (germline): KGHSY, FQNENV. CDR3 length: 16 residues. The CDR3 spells CASSQYRGGSSYEQYF. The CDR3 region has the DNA TGTGCCAGCAGCCAATACAGGGGGGGAAGCTCCTACGAGCAGTACTTC. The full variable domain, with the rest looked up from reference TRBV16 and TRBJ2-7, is GEEVAQTPKHLVRGEGQKAKLYCAPIKGHSYVFWYQQVLKNEFKFLISFQNENVFDETGMPKERFSAKCLPNSPCSLEIQATKLEDSAVYFCASSQYRGGSSYEQYFGPGTRLTVT.

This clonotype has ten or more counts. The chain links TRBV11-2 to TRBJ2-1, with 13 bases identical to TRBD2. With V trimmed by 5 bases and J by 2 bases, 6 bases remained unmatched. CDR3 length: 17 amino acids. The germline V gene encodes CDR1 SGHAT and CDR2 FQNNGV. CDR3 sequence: CASSAWTSGGPYNEQFF. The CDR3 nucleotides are TGTGCCAGCAGCGCTTGGACTAGCGGGGGACCCTACAATGAGCAGTTCTTC.

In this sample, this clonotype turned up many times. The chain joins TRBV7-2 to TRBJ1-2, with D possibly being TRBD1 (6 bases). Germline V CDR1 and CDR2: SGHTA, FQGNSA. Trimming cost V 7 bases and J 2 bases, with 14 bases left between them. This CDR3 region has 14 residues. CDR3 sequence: CASTPGGANYGYTF. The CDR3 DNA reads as TGTGCCAGCACCCCCGGGGGGGCCAACTATGGCTACACCTTC.

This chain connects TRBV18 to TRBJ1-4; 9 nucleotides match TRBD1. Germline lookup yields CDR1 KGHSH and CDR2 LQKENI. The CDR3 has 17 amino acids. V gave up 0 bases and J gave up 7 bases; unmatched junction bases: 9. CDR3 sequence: CASSPPGTGNAGEKLFF. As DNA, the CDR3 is TGTGCCAGCTCACCACCCGGGACAGGGAATGCAGGTGAAAAACTGTTTTTT.

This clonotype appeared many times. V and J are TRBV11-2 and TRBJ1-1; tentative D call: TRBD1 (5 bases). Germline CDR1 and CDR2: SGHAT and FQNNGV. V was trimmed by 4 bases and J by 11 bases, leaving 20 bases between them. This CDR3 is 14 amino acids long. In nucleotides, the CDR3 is TGTGCCAGCAGCTCGCAACTATCGACAGTATTGGCTTTCTTT. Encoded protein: CASSSQLSTVLAFF. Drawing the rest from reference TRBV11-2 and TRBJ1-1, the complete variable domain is EAGVAQSPRYKIIEKRQSVAFWCNPISGHATLYWYQQILGQGPKLLIQFQNNGVVDDSQLPKDRFSAERLKGVDSTLKIQPAKLEDSAVYLCASSSQLSTVLAFFGQGTRLTVV.

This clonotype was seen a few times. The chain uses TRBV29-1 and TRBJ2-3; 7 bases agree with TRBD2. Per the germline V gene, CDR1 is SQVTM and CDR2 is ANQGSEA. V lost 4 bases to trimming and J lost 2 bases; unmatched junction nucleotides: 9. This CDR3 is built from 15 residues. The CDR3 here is CSVVWLAEITDTQYF. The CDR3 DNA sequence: TGCAGCGTTGTTTGGCTAGCGGAGATCACAGATACGCAGTATTTT.

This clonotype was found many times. The CDR3 sequence: CSARDGGIKNGYYEQYF. The CDR3 nucleotides read TGCAGTGCTAGAGATGGCGGCATAAAAAACGGTTACTACGAGCAGTACTTC. V gene TRBV20-1 combines with J gene TRBJ2-7; D remains unclear. The V end was cut by 0 bases, the J end by 3 bases, with 21 bases between. The CDR3 is made up of 17 amino acids. CDR1 is DFQATT and CDR2 is SNEGSKA in the germline V gene (reference sequence).

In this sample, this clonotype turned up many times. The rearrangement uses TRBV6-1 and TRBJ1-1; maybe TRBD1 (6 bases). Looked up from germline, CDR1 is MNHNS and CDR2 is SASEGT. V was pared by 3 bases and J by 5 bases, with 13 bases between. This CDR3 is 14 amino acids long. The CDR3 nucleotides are TGTGCCAGCAGTGAGTTTGGGGGGCTGACTGAAGCTTTCTTT. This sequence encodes CASSEFGGLTEAFF.

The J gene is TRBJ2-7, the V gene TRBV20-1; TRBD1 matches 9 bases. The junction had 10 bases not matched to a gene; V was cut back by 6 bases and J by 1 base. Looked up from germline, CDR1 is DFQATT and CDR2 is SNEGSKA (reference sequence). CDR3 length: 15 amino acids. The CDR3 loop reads CSATSSGTGSYEQYF. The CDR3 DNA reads TGCAGTGCAACCTCGTCCGGGACAGGGTCCTACGAGCAGTACTTC.

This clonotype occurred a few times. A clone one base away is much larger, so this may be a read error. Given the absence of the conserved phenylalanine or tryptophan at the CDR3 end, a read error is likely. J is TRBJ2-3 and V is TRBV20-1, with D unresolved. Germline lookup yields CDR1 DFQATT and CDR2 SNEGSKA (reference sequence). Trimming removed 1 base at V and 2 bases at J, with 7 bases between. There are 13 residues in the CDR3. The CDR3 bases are TGCAGTGCTAGAGCGGGCCTCACAGATACGCAGTATCTT. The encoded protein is CSARAGLTDTQYL.